The present T cell receptor beta chain was sequenced within a study of T cell repertoires in cytomegalovirus infection. In germline, CDR1 is SGDLS, CDR2 YYNGEE. The CDR3 runs 15 residues. Trimming stripped 4 bases from V and 2 bases from J, with 15 bases between. As concerns this clonotype: Its antigen is as yet unknown.

TCRdb fed the reads into MiXCR, producing one record per CDR3 protein. The repertoire holds roughly 990,000 distinct CDR3 sequences, roughly 30% seen once, with 10% to 15% in the top ten. The clonotype comes from a human donor in good health (CMV status not recorded). Some clones in this sample may be carry-over from other donors' samples. The V call is TRBV9, the J call TRBJ1-1; D might be TRBD1 (6 bases). Source: cultured CD8+ T cells from PBMCs, taken from culture after CMV antigen stimulation. The CDR3 reads CASSKRQAGNTEAFF. The CDR3 bases are TGTGCCAGCAGCAAGAGACAGGCTGGAAACACTGAAGCTTTCTTT.